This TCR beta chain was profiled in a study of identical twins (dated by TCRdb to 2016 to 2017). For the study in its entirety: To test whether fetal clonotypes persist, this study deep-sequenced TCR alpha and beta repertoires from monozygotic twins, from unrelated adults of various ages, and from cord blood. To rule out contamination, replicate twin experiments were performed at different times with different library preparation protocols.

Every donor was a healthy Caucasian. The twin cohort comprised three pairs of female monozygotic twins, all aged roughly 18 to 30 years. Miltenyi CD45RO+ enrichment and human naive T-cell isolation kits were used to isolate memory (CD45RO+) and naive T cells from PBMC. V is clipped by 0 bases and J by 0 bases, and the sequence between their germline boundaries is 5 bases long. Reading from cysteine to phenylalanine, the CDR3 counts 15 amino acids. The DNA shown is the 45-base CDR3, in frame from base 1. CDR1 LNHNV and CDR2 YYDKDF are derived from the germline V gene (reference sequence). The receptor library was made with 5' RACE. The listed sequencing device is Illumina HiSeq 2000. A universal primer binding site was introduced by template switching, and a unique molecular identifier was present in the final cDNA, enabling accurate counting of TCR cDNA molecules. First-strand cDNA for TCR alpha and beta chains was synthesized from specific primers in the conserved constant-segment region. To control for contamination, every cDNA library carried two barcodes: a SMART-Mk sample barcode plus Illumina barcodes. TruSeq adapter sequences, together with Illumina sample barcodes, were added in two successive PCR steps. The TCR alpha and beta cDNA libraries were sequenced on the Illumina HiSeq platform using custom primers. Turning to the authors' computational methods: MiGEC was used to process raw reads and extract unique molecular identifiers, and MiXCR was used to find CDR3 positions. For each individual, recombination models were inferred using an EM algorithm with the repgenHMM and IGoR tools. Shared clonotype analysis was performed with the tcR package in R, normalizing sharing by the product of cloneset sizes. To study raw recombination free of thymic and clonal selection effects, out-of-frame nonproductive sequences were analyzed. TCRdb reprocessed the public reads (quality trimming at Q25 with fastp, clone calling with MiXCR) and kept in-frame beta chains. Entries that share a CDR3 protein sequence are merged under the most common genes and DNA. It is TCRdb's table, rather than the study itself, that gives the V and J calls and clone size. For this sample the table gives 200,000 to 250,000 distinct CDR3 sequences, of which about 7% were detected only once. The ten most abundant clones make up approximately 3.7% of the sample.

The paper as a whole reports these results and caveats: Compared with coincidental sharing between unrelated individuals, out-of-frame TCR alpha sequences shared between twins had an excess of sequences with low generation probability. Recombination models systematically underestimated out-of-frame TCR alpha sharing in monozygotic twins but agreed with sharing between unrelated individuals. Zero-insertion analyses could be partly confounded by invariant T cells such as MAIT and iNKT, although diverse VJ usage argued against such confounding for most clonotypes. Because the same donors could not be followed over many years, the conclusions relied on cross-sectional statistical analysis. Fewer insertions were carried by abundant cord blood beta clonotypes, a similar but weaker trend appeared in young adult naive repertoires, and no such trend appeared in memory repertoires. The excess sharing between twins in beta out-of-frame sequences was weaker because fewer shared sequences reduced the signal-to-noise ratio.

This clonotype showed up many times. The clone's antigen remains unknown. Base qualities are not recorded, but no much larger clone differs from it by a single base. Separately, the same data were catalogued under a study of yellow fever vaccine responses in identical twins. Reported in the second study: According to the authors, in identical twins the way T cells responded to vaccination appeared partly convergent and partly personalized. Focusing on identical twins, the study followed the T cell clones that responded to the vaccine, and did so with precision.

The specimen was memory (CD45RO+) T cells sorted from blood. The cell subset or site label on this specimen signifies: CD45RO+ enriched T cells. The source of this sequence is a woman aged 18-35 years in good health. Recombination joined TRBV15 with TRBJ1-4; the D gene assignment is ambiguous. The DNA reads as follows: TGTGCCACCAGCAGAGATCCTACAACTAATGAAAAACTGTTTTTT. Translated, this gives CATSRDPTTNEKLFF.